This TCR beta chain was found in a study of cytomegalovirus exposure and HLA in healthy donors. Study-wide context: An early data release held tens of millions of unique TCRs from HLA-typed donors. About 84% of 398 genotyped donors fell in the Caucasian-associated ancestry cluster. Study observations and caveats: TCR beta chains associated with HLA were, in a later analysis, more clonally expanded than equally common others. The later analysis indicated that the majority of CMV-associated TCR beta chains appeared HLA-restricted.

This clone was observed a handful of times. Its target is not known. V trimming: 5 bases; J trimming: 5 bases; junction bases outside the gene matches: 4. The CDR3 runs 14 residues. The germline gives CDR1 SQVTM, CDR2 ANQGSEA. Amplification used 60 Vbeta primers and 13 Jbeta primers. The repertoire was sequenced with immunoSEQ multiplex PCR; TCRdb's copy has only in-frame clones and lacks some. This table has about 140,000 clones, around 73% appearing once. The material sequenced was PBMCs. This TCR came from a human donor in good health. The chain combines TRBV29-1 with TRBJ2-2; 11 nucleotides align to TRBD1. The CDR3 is CSVPGTGGTGELFF. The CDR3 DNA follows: TGCAGCGTTCCCGGGACAGGGGGGACCGGGGAGCTGTTTTTT.